The 21 T cell receptor beta chains below come from one sample, sequenced in a study of blood T cell repertoires in COVID-19. Assay: immunoSEQ multiplex PCR; the TCRdb copy retains only in-frame clones and omits some. The sample lists more than 60,000 clones, about nine tenths occurring once. Sequences were obtained from peripheral blood. These receptors originate from a human donor in a cohort sampled during active COVID-19.

The V call is TRBV5-1, the J call TRBJ2-3, with D perhaps matching TRBD2 (5 bases). The CDR3 runs 14 residues. V shed 0 bases and J shed 4 bases, with 9 bases lying between them. The V gene's germline CDR1 is SGHRS and CDR2 YFSETQ. The CDR3 sequence is CASSLAGSPDTQYF. The CDR3, as DNA: TGCGCCAGCAGCTTGGCGGGGTCCCCAGATACGCAGTATTTT.

The chain combines TRBV6-5 with TRBJ1-6, with TRBD1 identical over 8 bases. CDR1 and CDR2 (germline): MNHEY, SVGAGI. The J segment lost 9 bases and the V segment lost 0 bases, leaving 4 bases of the junction unmatched. The CDR3 covers 15 residues. In nucleotides, the CDR3 is TGTGCCAGCAGTTACTCGGAGGGGACAGGTTCACCCCTCCACTTT. This codes for CASSYSEGTGSPLHF.

This chain joins TRBV27 and TRBJ2-1; a weak D match, TRBD1 (5 bases). Looked up from germline, CDR1 is MNHEY and CDR2 is SMNVEV (reference sequence). Trimming took off 5 bases at V and 5 bases at J, with 16 bases between the two ends. This CDR3 has 15 amino acids. CDR3 amino acids: CASSMPYRFNNEQFF. CDR3 DNA: TGTGCCAGCAGTATGCCTTACAGGTTTAACAATGAGCAGTTCTTC.

The chain employs TRBV7-2 and TRBJ2-5; D gene uncertain. This CDR3 has 11 amino acids. Germline loops: CDR1 SGHTA, CDR2 FQGNSA. Trimming removed 4 bases from V and 7 bases from J, with 7 bases in between. DNA of the CDR3: TGTGCCAGCAGCTCCCCGGGGACCCAGTACTTC. Protein: CASSSPGTQYF. The full variable domain, with the rest looked up from reference TRBV7-2 and TRBJ2-5, is GAGVSQSPSNKVTEKGKDVELRCDPISGHTALYWYRQSLGQGLEFLIYFQGNSAPDKSGLPSDRFSAERTGGSVSTLTIQRTQQEDSAVYLCASSSPGTQYFGPGTRLLVL.

The chain recombines TRBV14 with TRBJ1-1, with D uncertain. Between the trimmed V and J ends, which lost 1 base and 6 bases, there was a span of 12 bases. Germline loops: CDR1 SGHDN, CDR2 FVKESK. The CDR3 has 14 residues. CDR3 region: CASSQVGSRPEAFF. CDR3 sequence (DNA): TGTGCCAGCAGCCAAGTGGGCAGTCGTCCTGAAGCTTTCTTT.

The sample holds one count of this clone. For the CDR3, the DNA is TGTGCCTTAAAACCGGATACAGGGAGTAGGAGCTATGGCTACACCTTC. This gives the protein CALKPDTGSRSYGYTF. This chain uses TRBV30 with TRBJ1-2; a possible D gene is TRBD1 (6 bases). Germline V CDR1 and CDR2: GTSNPN, SVGIG (reference sequence). V dropped 7 bases and J dropped 4 bases, with 25 bases sitting between them. The CDR3 has 16 amino acids. Variable domain in full (rest from reference TRBV30 and TRBJ1-2): SQTIHQWPATLVQPVGSPLSLECTVEGTSNPNLYWYRQAAGRGLQLLFYSVGIGQISSEVPQNLSASRPQDRQFILSSKKLLLSDSGFYLCALKPDTGSRSYGYTFGSGTRLTVV.

The CDR3 spells CASSLDRGSSGNTIYF. The CDR3, as DNA: TGTGCCAGCAGCTTGGACAGGGGAAGCTCTGGAAACACCATATATTTT. The V gene is TRBV5-4, the J gene TRBJ1-3; 7 bases align to TRBD1. The CDR3 is 16 residues long. CDR1 is SGHNT and CDR2 is YYREEE in the germline V gene (reference sequence). V dropped 0 bases and J dropped 0; count of bases not matched to a gene: 3.

V gene TRBV27 combines with J gene TRBJ1-2; D is uncertain. V was trimmed by 3 bases and J by 3 bases, leaving 14 bases between them. CDR1 is MNHEY and CDR2 is SMNVEV in the germline V gene (reference sequence). The CDR3 covers 15 residues. CDR3 sequence: CASSFLGSSDYGYTF. The CDR3 DNA sequence: TGTGCCAGCAGTTTCTTAGGGAGTTCTGACTATGGCTACACCTTC.

This clone was found once. In nucleotides, the CDR3 is TGCGCCAGCAGCTTGGGTTTGACAGGGACCTACGAGCAGTACTTC. This codes for CASSLGLTGTYEQYF. The chain recombines TRBV5-1 with TRBJ2-7; 7 positions match TRBD1. Germline V gene data show CDR1 as SGHRS and CDR2 as YFSETQ. With 0 bases clipped from V and 2 bases from J, the junction kept 5 bases outside the gene matches. There are 15 residues in the CDR3.

The chain is built from TRBV28 and TRBJ1-1; D ambiguous. The CDR3 is made up of 12 amino acids. Trimming removed 10 bases at V and 1 base at J, with 10 bases between. The germline V gene has CDR1 MDHEN and CDR2 SYDVKM. As DNA, the CDR3 is TGTGCCACCGCACAGAGGAACACTGAAGCTTTCTTT. This sequence encodes CATAQRNTEAFF. Looking up the rest from reference TRBV28 and TRBJ1-1 gives the full variable domain: DVKVTQSSRYLVKRTGEKVFLECVQDMDHENMFWYRQDPGLGLRLIYFSYDVKMKEKGDIPEGYSVSREKKERFSLILESASTNQTSMYLCATAQRNTEAFFGQGTRLTVV.

The V and J genes are TRBV7-2 and TRBJ2-5, with 7 positions matching TRBD2. The CDR3 spans 15 residues. Germline assignment: CDR1 SGHTA and CDR2 FQGNSA. V lost 4 bases and J lost 2; bases outside the gene matches: 7. The CDR3 bases are TGTGCCAGCAGCTCCCCTAGCGGCATACAAGAGACCCAGTACTTC. Translation gives CASSSPSGIQETQYF. The variable domain in full, completed from reference TRBV7-2 and TRBJ2-5, reads GAGVSQSPSNKVTEKGKDVELRCDPISGHTALYWYRQSLGQGLEFLIYFQGNSAPDKSGLPSDRFSAERTGGSVSTLTIQRTQQEDSAVYLCASSSPSGIQETQYFGPGTRLLVL.

CDR3 sequence reads: CASSEAGQSNTEAFF. Written as DNA, the CDR3 is TGCGCCAGCAGTGAGGCGGGACAGTCGAACACTGAAGCTTTCTTT. This chain links TRBV10-2 with TRBJ1-1, with 7 nucleotides matching TRBD1. Germline V gene sequence: CDR1 WSHSY, CDR2 SAAADI. This CDR3 region has 15 residues. V was clipped by 2 bases and J by 1 base; unmatched bases: 4.

The V call is TRBV14, the J call TRBJ2-5; D is possibly TRBD1 (6 bases). The CDR3 runs to 16 residues. From germline, CDR1 is SGHDN and CDR2 FVKESK. Trimming cost V 4 bases and J 4 bases, with 19 bases left between them. CDR3 sequence reads: CASSLTGMGSLETQYF. The CDR3, as DNA: TGTGCCAGCAGCCTTACAGGGATGGGGTCGTTAGAGACCCAGTACTTC.

V gene TRBV6-2 or TRBV6-3 combines with J gene TRBJ2-1, with D perhaps matching TRBD1 (5 bases). Trimming took 1 base from V and 6 from J, leaving 13 bases between them. CDR1 MNHEY and CDR2 SVGEGT come from the germline V gene. This CDR3 region has 15 residues. Here the CDR3 reads CASSYFGSQGNEQFF. Written as DNA, the CDR3 is TGTGCCAGCAGTTACTTTGGATCCCAGGGCAATGAGCAGTTCTTC.

This chain joins TRBV7-2 and TRBJ1-2, with a possible D match to TRBD1 (5 bases). Germline lookup yields CDR1 SGHTA and CDR2 FQGNSA. This CDR3 is built from 15 residues. V was pared by 1 base and J by 8 bases, with 17 bases between. This CDR3 is CASSLGGGELGGYTF. The CDR3 bases are TGTGCCAGCAGCTTAGGTGGAGGGGAGCTGGGGGGCTACACCTTC.

The V gene is TRBV6-5, the J gene TRBJ2-7; TRBD1 is a possible D gene (5 bases). Per the germline V gene, CDR1 is MNHEY and CDR2 is SVGAGI. V lost 2 bases and J lost 7, with 12 bases in between. CDR3 size: 13 residues. In nucleotides, the CDR3 is TGTGCCAGCAGTTACCCAGGGATGAGGGAGCAGTACTTC. Translation: CASSYPGMREQYF.

This rearrangement joins TRBV4-3 to TRBJ2-1, with D tentatively TRBD2 (6 bases). Trimming pared 4 bases from V and 8 bases from J, leaving 18 bases between. CDR3 length equals 15 residues. The V gene's germline CDR1 is LGHNA and CDR2 YSLEER. The CDR3 region is CASSPPGGGRHEQFF. The CDR3 DNA reads TGCGCCAGCAGCCCGCCGGGTGGGGGGAGGCATGAGCAGTTCTTC.

The chain recombines TRBV25-1 with TRBJ1-1; no reliable D call. Trimming shortened V by 4 bases and J by 11 bases, and 11 bases separated the two germline ends. The CDR3 spans 11 residues. Germline V gene data show CDR1 as MGHDK and CDR2 as SYGVNS. CDR3 residues: CASSGRETAFF. Written as DNA, the CDR3 is TGTGCCAGCAGTGGGAGGGAGACGGCTTTCTTT.

This clone was seen only once. This sequence joins TRBV19 and TRBJ2-7; 10 nucleotides align to TRBD1. The germline V gene has CDR1 LNHDA and CDR2 SQIVND (reference sequence). V shed 4 bases, J shed 1 base, and the junction held 1 base outside the gene matches. This CDR3 region has 14 residues. The CDR3 nucleotides are TGTGCCAGTAGTAGGACAGGGGGATCCTACGAGCAGTACTTC. Translating it yields CASSRTGGSYEQYF.

The V call is TRBV20-1, the J call TRBJ2-3; D possibly corresponds to TRBD2 (6 bases). Germline CDR1 reads DFQATT; CDR2 reads SNEGSKA (reference sequence). V was clipped by 3 bases and J by 4 bases, with 20 bases between them. The CDR3 is made up of 16 amino acids. Here the CDR3 reads CSASLSSGVPSDTQYF. The CDR3 DNA sequence: TGCAGTGCTAGTTTAAGTAGCGGCGTCCCATCAGATACGCAGTATTTT.

The chain couples TRBV7-2 to TRBJ1-1; 9 bases agree with TRBD1. This CDR3 comprises 14 residues. The trim removed 4 bases at V and 4 bases at J, leaving 4 bases unmatched. Germline V lookup: CDR1 SGHTA, CDR2 FQGNSA. The CDR3 DNA reads as TGTGCCAGCAGCTCTCGGACAGGGGTCACTGAAGCTTTCTTT. Translation gives CASSSRTGVTEAFF.